This TCR beta chain is from a study of CXCR3-negative and CXCR3-positive naive CD8 T cells. Study findings and constraints: The TRB CDR3s that CXCR3-positive naive cells carried were more hydrophobic than those of CXCR3-negative naive cells.

The CDR3 contains 14 residues. A note on this clonotype: Antigen: not known.

UMI-labeled 5' RACE TRB cDNA libraries were prepared from the cells. TCRdb re-called the 5' RACE reads; one entry per CDR3 protein, DNA not given. The sample totals roughly 110,000 distinct CDR3 sequences. The TCR comes from a human donor in good health. Some clones in this sample may be carry-over from other donors' samples. The sequenced sample was naive CXCR3+ CD8+ T cells from blood. This sample's subset: CD45RO-CCR7+CD27+CD95- naive CD8+ T cells expressing CXCR3 (TNR3+). This chain connects TRBV12-3 or TRBV12-4 to TRBJ2-5. The CDR3: CASSLRLDAETQYF.